The 16 T cell receptor beta chains in this list originate from one sample, sequenced in a study of T cell changes during pregnancy in multiple sclerosis. The assay was immunoSEQ multiplex PCR, and TCRdb's table has in-frame clones only and misses some. This sample yields more than 85,000 clones, of which more than 80% are seen a single time; around 1.2% belongs to the top ten. Specimen: peripheral blood, collected in the second trimester of pregnancy. These receptors were collected from a female donor with multiple sclerosis, enrolled in a pregnancy study.

The chain employs TRBV9 and TRBJ1-1, with unresolved D. Germline V gene lookup returns CDR1 SGDLS and CDR2 YYNGEE. This CDR3 is 14 amino acids long. V was pared by 4 bases and J by 0 bases, with 10 bases between. The CDR3 spells CASSQASMNTEAFF. In nucleotides, the CDR3 is TGTGCCAGCAGCCAGGCAAGCATGAACACTGAAGCTTTCTTT.

This chain joins TRBV30 and TRBJ2-7; D unresolved. This CDR3 comprises 13 residues. Deletions cut 0 bases from V and 5 bases from J, with 11 bases between. Germline V gene data show CDR1 as GTSNPN and CDR2 as SVGIG (reference sequence). The CDR3 DNA reads TGTGCCTGGAGTGTAAATGGGCCCAACGAGCAGTACTTC. It yields the protein CAWSVNGPNEQYF.

The chain combines TRBV19 with TRBJ1-5, with a weak D call TRBD1 (6 bases). Trimming cost V 3 bases and J 3 bases, with 9 bases left between them. Per the germline V gene, CDR1 is LNHDA and CDR2 is SQIVND (reference sequence). The CDR3 loop spans 14 amino acids. This chain's CDR3 is CASSIGGANQPQHF. The CDR3, as DNA: TGTGCCAGTAGTATTGGGGGGGCCAATCAGCCCCAGCATTTT.

This chain links TRBV6-5 with TRBJ2-7, with D possibly TRBD1 on 6 matching bases. The CDR3 is made up of 14 amino acids. Germline lookup yields CDR1 MNHEY and CDR2 SVGAGI. Trimming removed 4 bases from V and 7 bases from J, with 17 bases in between. CDR3 sequence reads: CASSSTGTLWEQYF. The CDR3 DNA sequence: TGTGCCAGCAGTTCAACAGGGACCCTATGGGAGCAGTACTTC.

CDR3 sequence (DNA): TGTGCCAGCAGTGGCGGGGGCGGGACACCCAGCTCCTACGAGCAGTACTTC. Residues: CASSGGGGTPSSYEQYF. The rearrangement links TRBV2 to TRBJ2-7, with a weak D call TRBD2 (7 bases). The CDR3 spans 17 residues. Germline V CDR1 and CDR2: SNHLY, FYNNEI. The germline V and J ends were trimmed by 4 bases and 0 bases, with 19 bases remaining between them.

The chain couples TRBV7-7 to TRBJ2-7; D unclear. Trimming took 1 base from V and 3 from J, leaving 7 bases between them. The germline V gene encodes CDR1 SSHAT and CDR2 FNYEAQ (reference sequence). The CDR3 is 13 residues long. For the CDR3, the DNA is TGTGCCAGCAGCTTAGGCCGACTCTACGAGCAGTACTTC. Amino acids: CASSLGRLYEQYF. The full variable domain, completed using reference TRBV7-7 and TRBJ2-7, is GAGVSQSPRYKVTKRGQDVTLRCDPISSHATLYWYQQALGQGPEFLTYFNYEAQPDKSGLPSDRFSAERPEGSISTLTIQRTEQRDSAMYRCASSLGRLYEQYFGPGTRLTVT.

The sample holds a few counts of this clone. The J gene is TRBJ1-1, the V gene TRBV7-8, with TRBD1 as a possible D gene (5 bases). Looked up from germline, CDR1 is SGHVS and CDR2 is FQNEAQ. The V end lost 5 bases, the J end lost 2 bases, and 15 bases lay between the germline ends. The CDR3 runs 15 residues. CDR3 nucleotide sequence: TGTGCCAGCAGCGCCAGGGAGGTTGGAAACACTGAAGCTTTCTTT. Residues: CASSAREVGNTEAFF.

The rearrangement uses TRBV30 and TRBJ2-7; the match to TRBD1 covers 9 bases. Unmatched junction bases numbered 6, after V lost 0 bases and J lost 6 bases. Germline V lookup: CDR1 GTSNPN, CDR2 SVGIG (reference sequence). This CDR3 has 14 residues. The DNA for the CDR3 is TGTGCCTGGAGTGTACTGGACAGGGGAGTCGAGCAGTACTTC. Residues: CAWSVLDRGVEQYF.

The J gene is TRBJ2-3, the V gene TRBV4-1, with TRBD2 matching over 9 bases. The length of the CDR3 is 19 residues. Trimming took 0 bases from V and 2 from J; bases not matched to a gene: 12. Germline V gene data show CDR1 as MGHRA and CDR2 as YSYEKL. CDR3 bases: TGCGCCAGCAGCCAAGAAGATCTCCCGGGACTAGCTCTCACAGATACGCAGTATTTT. Translation gives CASSQEDLPGLALTDTQYF.

This clone was recorded only once. The J gene is TRBJ1-2, the V gene TRBV9; a possible D gene is TRBD1 (5 bases). The CDR3 contains 13 residues. Germline CDR1 reads SGDLS; CDR2 reads YYNGEE. V was trimmed by 5 bases and J by 4 bases, leaving 12 bases between them. CDR3 region: CASRDSAGYGYTF. CDR3 DNA: TGTGCCAGCAGAGACAGTGCCGGCTATGGCTACACCTTC.

The chain joins TRBV18 to TRBJ1-2, with 8 bases fitting TRBD1. The V gene end was trimmed by 2 bases and the J gene end by 8 bases; junction bases not matched to a gene: 13. Germline assignment: CDR1 KGHSH and CDR2 LQKENI. The CDR3 has 16 residues. Written as DNA, the CDR3 is TGTGCCAGCTCACCATTACCAGGGGGCGCCCCGGGGGGCTACACCTTC. Translation gives CASSPLPGGAPGGYTF.

The count of this clone is one. The chain employs TRBV29-1 and TRBJ1-5, with a weak D call TRBD1 (6 bases). V dropped 4 bases and J dropped 3 bases, with 7 bases sitting between them. Germline loops: CDR1 SQVTM, CDR2 ANQGSEA. The CDR3 is 12 amino acids. The CDR3 coding sequence is TGCAGCGTTGGGGACACCAATCAGCCCCAGCATTTT. The encoded protein is CSVGDTNQPQHF.

The CDR3 DNA sequence: TGTGCCATCAGTACCACTAGCGGCTCCTACGAGCAGTACTTC. This codes for CAISTTSGSYEQYF. The chain combines TRBV10-3 with TRBJ2-7; 8 bases match TRBD2. The germline CDR1 and CDR2 sequences are ENHRY and SYGVKD. The CDR3 length is 14 residues. After removal of 5 bases from V and 0 bases from J, the junction contained 3 bases not matched to a gene.

J is TRBJ1-2 and V is TRBV5-1; D may be TRBD1 (6 bases). Trimming took off 0 bases at V and 3 bases at J, with 12 bases between the two ends. CDR1 and CDR2 from the germline V gene are SGHRS and YFSETQ. The CDR3 has 15 residues. The CDR3 loop reads CASSLGGGPDYGYTF. For the CDR3, the DNA is TGCGCCAGCAGCTTGGGGGGGGGCCCGGACTATGGCTACACCTTC.

The V gene is TRBV28, the J gene TRBJ2-7; 7 nucleotides align to TRBD2. The CDR3 is made up of 14 amino acids. Germline CDR1 and CDR2: MDHEN and SYDVKM. Trimming at V came to 3 bases and at J to 2 bases, leaving 4 bases not matched to a gene. The CDR3 DNA is TGTGCCAGCAGTTTGGGAGGGTTTCCCTACGAGCAGTACTTC. It specifies CASSLGGFPYEQYF.

This clone was seen a single time. The rearrangement links TRBV6-5 to TRBJ1-2, with 7 bases that match TRBD1. V shed 8 bases and J 8 bases; nucleotides not matched to a gene: 11. Germline values: CDR1 MNHEY, CDR2 SVGAGI. The CDR3 runs to 13 residues. The CDR3 region is CASSTGALGGYTF. The CDR3 coding sequence is TGTGCCAGCTCTACAGGGGCCCTCGGCGGCTACACCTTC.